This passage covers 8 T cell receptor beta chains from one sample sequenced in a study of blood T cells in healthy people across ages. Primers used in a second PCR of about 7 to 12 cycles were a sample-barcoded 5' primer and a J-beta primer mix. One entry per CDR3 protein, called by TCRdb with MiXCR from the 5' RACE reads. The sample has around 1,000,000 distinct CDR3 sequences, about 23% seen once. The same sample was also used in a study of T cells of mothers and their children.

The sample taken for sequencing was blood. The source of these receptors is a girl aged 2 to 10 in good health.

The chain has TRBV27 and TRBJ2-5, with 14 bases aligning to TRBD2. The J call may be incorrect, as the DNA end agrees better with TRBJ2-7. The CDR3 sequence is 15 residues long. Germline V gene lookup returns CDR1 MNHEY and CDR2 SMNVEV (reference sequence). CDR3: CASSSRLAGGREQYF. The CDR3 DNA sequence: TGTGCCAGCAGTTCCAGACTAGCGGGAGGGCGCGAGCAGTACTTC.

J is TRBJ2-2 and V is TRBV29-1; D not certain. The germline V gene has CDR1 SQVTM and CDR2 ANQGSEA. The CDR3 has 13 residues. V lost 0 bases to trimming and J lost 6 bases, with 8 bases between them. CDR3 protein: CSVEEGSAGELFF. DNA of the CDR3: TGCAGCGTTGAAGAAGGATCGGCCGGGGAGCTGTTTTTT.

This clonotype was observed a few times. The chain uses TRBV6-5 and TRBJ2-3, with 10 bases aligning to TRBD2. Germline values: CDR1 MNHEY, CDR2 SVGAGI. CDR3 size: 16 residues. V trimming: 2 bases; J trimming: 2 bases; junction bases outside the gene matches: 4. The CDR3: CASSYALAGVTDTQYF. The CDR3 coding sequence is TGTGCCAGCAGTTACGCCCTAGCGGGGGTCACAGATACGCAGTATTTT.

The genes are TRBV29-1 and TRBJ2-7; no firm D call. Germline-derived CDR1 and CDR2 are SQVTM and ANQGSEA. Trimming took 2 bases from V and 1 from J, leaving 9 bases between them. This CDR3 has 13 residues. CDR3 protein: CSVERDESYEQYF. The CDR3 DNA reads TGCAGCGTTGAAAGGGATGAATCCTACGAGCAGTACTTC.

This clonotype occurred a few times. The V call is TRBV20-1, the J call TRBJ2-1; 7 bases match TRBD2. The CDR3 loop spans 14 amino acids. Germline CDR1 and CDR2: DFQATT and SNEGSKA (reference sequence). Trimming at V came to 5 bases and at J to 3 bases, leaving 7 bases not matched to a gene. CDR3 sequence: CSAEGLRNYNEQFF. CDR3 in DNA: TGCAGTGCTGAGGGACTACGCAACTACAATGAGCAGTTCTTC.

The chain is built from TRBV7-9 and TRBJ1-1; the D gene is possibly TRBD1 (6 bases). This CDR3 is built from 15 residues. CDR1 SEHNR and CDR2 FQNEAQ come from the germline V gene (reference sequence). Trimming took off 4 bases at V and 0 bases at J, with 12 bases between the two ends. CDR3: CASSSLTGMNTEAFF. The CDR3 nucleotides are TGTGCCAGCAGCTCGTTGACAGGTATGAACACTGAAGCTTTCTTT.

DNA of the CDR3: TGTGCCAGCAGTTTTGGGGGGCGGGAGGGCAATGAGCAGTTCTTC. Its protein is CASSFGGREGNEQFF. The rearrangement uses TRBV28 and TRBJ2-1; 9 bases map to TRBD2. Germline V lookup: CDR1 MDHEN, CDR2 SYDVKM. The CDR3 covers 15 residues. V lost 3 bases to trimming and J lost 6 bases; unmatched junction nucleotides: 6.

The CDR3 DNA sequence: TGTGCCAGCAGTTTATTGGCCGAGACAGCCTACGAGCAGTACTTC. It translates to CASSLLAETAYEQYF. The chain uses TRBV28 and TRBJ2-7, with D perhaps TRBD1 (5 bases). V lost 1 base and J lost 2, with 12 bases in between. The CDR3 totals 15 residues. The germline CDR1 and CDR2 sequences are MDHEN and SYDVKM.